This T cell receptor (beta chain) was sequenced in a study of T cell responses to AZD1222 COVID-19 vaccine. Produced via immunoSEQ multiplex PCR; TCRdb's table is partial and in-frame only. The data contain about 110,000 clones, roughly 90% of them singletons. This CDR3 region has 15 residues. Germline-derived CDR1 and CDR2 are SGHRS and YFSETQ. Germline trimming cut 5 bases from V and 8 bases from J; bases unmatched to any gene: 8. This chain links TRBV5-1 with TRBJ1-6; 9 nucleotides agree with TRBD1. The starting material was peripheral blood, obtained on day 0 of MenACWY control vaccination. This TCR was sampled from an adult in good health. CDR3 nucleotides: TGCGCCAGCAGTTTCACAGGGGGCCTGGATTCACCCCTCCACTTT. This encodes CASSFTGGLDSPLHF.